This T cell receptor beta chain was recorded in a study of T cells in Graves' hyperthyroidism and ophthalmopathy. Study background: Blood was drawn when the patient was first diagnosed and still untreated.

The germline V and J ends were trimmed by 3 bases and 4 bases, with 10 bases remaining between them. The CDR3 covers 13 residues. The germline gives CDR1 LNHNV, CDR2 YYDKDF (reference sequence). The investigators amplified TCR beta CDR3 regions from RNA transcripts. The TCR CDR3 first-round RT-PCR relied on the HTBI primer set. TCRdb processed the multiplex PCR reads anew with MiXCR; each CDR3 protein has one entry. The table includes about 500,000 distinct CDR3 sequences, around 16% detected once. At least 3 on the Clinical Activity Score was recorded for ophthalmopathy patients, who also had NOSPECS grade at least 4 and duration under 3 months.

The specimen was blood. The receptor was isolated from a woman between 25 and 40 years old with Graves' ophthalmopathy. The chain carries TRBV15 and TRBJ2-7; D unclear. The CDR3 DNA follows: TGTGCCACCAGCAGCGGACGGAGTTACGAGCAGTACTTC. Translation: CATSSGRSYEQYF. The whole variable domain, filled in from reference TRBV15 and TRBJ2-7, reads DAMVIQNPRYQVTQFGKPVTLSCSQTLNHNVMYWYQQKSSQAPKLLFHYYDKDFNNEADTPDNFQSRRPNTSFCFLDIRSPGLGDTAMYLCATSSGRSYEQYFGPGTRLTVT.